This T cell receptor (beta chain) was captured in a study of shared clonotypes between healthy human individuals. Broader study findings: Collection of samples was limited to blood; tissue repertoires likely differ.

The CDR3 length is 14 residues. The V gene lost 5 bases and the J gene lost 9 bases, with 19 bases spanning the gap. The germline V gene encodes CDR1 MNHEY and CDR2 SVGAGI. This clone was detected only once. Its specificity is not known. Assay: immunoSEQ multiplex PCR; the TCRdb copy retains only in-frame clones and omits some. The table lists about 1,500,000 clones, about 96% of them singletons. Material: naive CD4+ T cells sorted from blood. Subset specified: CD45RA+ positively selected. This TCR was recovered from a man aged 25 to 40 in good health. The V call is TRBV6-5, the J call TRBJ1-2; D unresolved. This chain's CDR3 is CASSLLPGTPSYTF. The DNA of the CDR3 is TGTGCCAGCAGTCTTCTCCCGGGAACCCCAAGCTACACCTTC.